The 15 T cell receptor beta chains presented below share a single source sample, sequenced in a study of T cell changes during pregnancy in multiple sclerosis. The table came from immunoSEQ multiplex PCR; TCRdb's copy has only in-frame clones and leaves some out. The sample lists tens of thousands of clones; roughly nine tenths were seen once. The sequenced sample was CD4+ T cells from peripheral blood mononuclear cells, obtained after pregnancy. The receptors come from a female donor with multiple sclerosis, enrolled in a pregnancy study.

The chain employs TRBV6-5 and TRBJ2-1; D call uncertain. CDR1 and CDR2 from the germline V gene are MNHEY and SVGAGI. This CDR3 contains 14 residues. The V end was cut by 6 bases, the J end by 0 bases, with 9 bases between. CDR3 in DNA: TGTGCCAGCAGGAGCCCTAGCTCCTACAATGAGCAGTTCTTC. The encoded protein is CASRSPSSYNEQFF.

V usage is TRBV5-1 and J usage is TRBJ2-7; D perhaps matches TRBD1 (5 bases). Germline values: CDR1 SGHRS, CDR2 YFSETQ. Trimming removed 0 bases at V and 3 bases at J, with 13 bases between. The CDR3 extends over 15 amino acids. In DNA form, the CDR3 reads TGCGCCAGCAGCTTGGGGGGCTCAAATAACTACGAGCAGTACTTC. It encodes CASSLGGSNNYEQYF.

This sequence joins TRBV28 and TRBJ2-1; D is uncertain. The CDR3 is 14 residues long. Germline V lookup: CDR1 MDHEN, CDR2 SYDVKM. The V and J ends lost 11 bases and 0 bases respectively, with 14 bases between them. The CDR3, as DNA: TGTGCCGGATCGAGGCCGAGCTCCTACAATGAGCAGTTCTTC. It codes for CAGSRPSSYNEQFF.

The chain uses TRBV28 and TRBJ1-1, with a weak D call TRBD1 (5 bases). This CDR3 contains 14 residues. Germline V gene lookup returns CDR1 MDHEN and CDR2 SYDVKM. The V gene lost 5 bases and the J gene lost 5 bases, with 15 bases spanning the gap. CDR3 DNA: TGTGCCAGCAGTACACTACAGGATTCGACTGAAGCTTTCTTT. Translating it yields CASSTLQDSTEAFF.

V usage is TRBV7-2 and J usage is TRBJ2-1; tentatively, D is TRBD1 (6 bases). The CDR3 loop spans 14 amino acids. Germline lookup yields CDR1 SGHTA and CDR2 FQGNSA. The V end lost 0 bases, the J end lost 3 bases, and 6 bases lay between the germline ends. CDR3 coding DNA: TGTGCCAGCAGCTTAGCAGGGGGCTACAATGAGCAGTTCTTC. Translated, it gives CASSLAGGYNEQFF.

The genes are TRBV10-3 and TRBJ1-5; 7 bases agree with TRBD1. The CDR3 runs to 13 residues. Germline-derived CDR1 and CDR2 are ENHRY and SYGVKD. V shed 5 bases and J 4 bases; nucleotides not matched to a gene: 2. CDR3 loop: CAISPGQNQPQHF. CDR3 coding DNA: TGTGCCATCAGTCCGGGACAGAATCAGCCCCAGCATTTT.

The rearrangement uses TRBV5-8 and TRBJ1-5; 9 bases fit TRBD1. The CDR3 is made up of 17 amino acids. After removal of 2 bases from V and 9 bases from J, the junction contained 15 bases not matched to a gene. Germline V gives CDR1 SGHTS, CDR2 YDEGEE. CDR3 DNA sequence: TGTGCCAGCAGCTTACGCTCCGGGACAGGGAGGGATCGGCCCCAGCATTTT. Protein sequence: CASSLRSGTGRDRPQHF.

This sequence joins TRBV6-1 and TRBJ2-2; the D gene is possibly TRBD2 (6 bases). Trimming removed 0 bases at V and 6 bases at J, with 20 bases between. This CDR3 is built from 18 residues. CDR1 is MNHNS, CDR2 SASEGT, per germline. CDR3 sequence: CASSEAGGTRTLSGELFF. CDR3 coding DNA: TGTGCCAGCAGTGAAGCGGGAGGCACCCGTACCCTTTCCGGGGAGCTGTTTTTT.

The chain links TRBV12-5 to TRBJ2-3; 10 bases agree with TRBD2. The germline V gene encodes CDR1 LGHNT and CDR2 FRNRAP. The V segment lost 1 base and the J segment 3 bases; nucleotides outside the gene matches: 1. The CDR3 covers 15 residues. CDR3 amino acids: CASGLALAGTDTQYF. In DNA form, the CDR3 reads TGTGCTAGTGGTTTGGCACTAGCGGGGACAGATACGCAGTATTTT.

This clone has just one count. The rearrangement uses TRBV2 and TRBJ1-4; D is possibly TRBD1 (5 bases). Trimming shortened V by 6 bases and J by 8 bases, and 16 bases separated the two germline ends. CDR1 is SNHLY and CDR2 is FYNNEI in the germline V gene. The CDR3 is 14 amino acids. CDR3 in amino acids: CASRSTGGGEKLFF. CDR3 DNA sequence: TGTGCCAGCAGAAGTACGGGGGGGGGAGAAAAACTGTTTTTT.

The V call is TRBV10-3, the J call TRBJ1-4; no clear D gene. V lost 3 bases to trimming and J lost 8 bases, with 10 bases between them. Germline loops: CDR1 ENHRY, CDR2 SYGVKD. The CDR3 has 13 residues. The CDR3 loop reads CAISEEENEKLFF. CDR3 nucleotide sequence: TGTGCCATCAGTGAAGAGGAAAACGAAAAACTGTTTTTT.

V is TRBV7-9 and J is TRBJ1-1, with D unresolved. Germline V lookup: CDR1 SEHNR, CDR2 FQNEAQ (reference sequence). The CDR3 runs 13 residues. V gave up 1 base and J gave up 3 bases, with 6 bases separating them. CDR3 sequence: CASSLGSHTEAFF. For the CDR3, the DNA is TGTGCCAGCAGCTTAGGCAGTCACACTGAAGCTTTCTTT. The full variable domain, its missing parts supplied by reference TRBV7-9 and TRBJ1-1, is DTGVSQNPRHKITKRGQNVTFRCDPISEHNRLYWYRQTLGQGPEFLTYFQNEAQLEKSRLLSDRFSAERPKGSFSTLEIQRTEQGDSAMYLCASSLGSHTEAFFGQGTRLTVV.

This chain uses TRBV2 with TRBJ1-5; D possibly corresponds to TRBD1 (5 bases). Germline lookup yields CDR1 SNHLY and CDR2 FYNNEI. The V end was cut by 4 bases, the J end by 7 bases, with 17 bases between. The CDR3 loop spans 15 amino acids. CDR3 coding DNA: TGTGCCAGCAGTGGGGGCCCGAGCCCCAGACAGCCCCAGCATTTT. It translates to CASSGGPSPRQPQHF.

J is TRBJ2-5 and V is TRBV19; 8 bases are a match to TRBD2. CDR1 and CDR2 from the germline V gene are LNHDA and SQIVND (reference sequence). The ends lost 0 bases at V and 1 base at J; junction bases unmatched: 1. This CDR3 is 15 amino acids long. The CDR3 DNA reads as TGTGCCAGTAGTATAGACGGGGGGGCCCAAGAGACCCAGTACTTC. Amino acids: CASSIDGGAQETQYF.

The V call is TRBV10-3, the J call TRBJ2-3, with a possible D match to TRBD2 (6 bases). The CDR3 contains 12 residues. Trimming took off 10 bases at V and 2 bases at J, with 10 bases between the two ends. CDR1 and CDR2 (germline): ENHRY, SYGVKD. This chain's CDR3 is CARGESTDTQYF. The CDR3 DNA reads TGTGCCAGGGGGGAATCCACAGATACGCAGTATTTT.